This T cell receptor (beta chain) derives from a study of control samples from healthy donors and cancer patients. Repertoires were generated with immunoSEQ multiplex PCR, while TCRdb's copy carries only in-frame clones and drops some. The sample lists 200,000 or so clones, over 80% occurring once. The CDR3 is made up of 13 amino acids. V was shortened by 0 bases and J by 2 bases, with 5 bases between the two germline ends. Germline values: CDR1 SNHLY, CDR2 FYNNEI. Sequencing was performed on blood. The sequence derives from a man aged 30 to 45 in good health. The V gene is TRBV2, the J gene TRBJ2-7; D is undetermined. This chain's CDR3 is CASSEAATYEQYF. CDR3 DNA: TGTGCCAGCAGTGAAGCCGCCACCTACGAGCAGTACTTC.